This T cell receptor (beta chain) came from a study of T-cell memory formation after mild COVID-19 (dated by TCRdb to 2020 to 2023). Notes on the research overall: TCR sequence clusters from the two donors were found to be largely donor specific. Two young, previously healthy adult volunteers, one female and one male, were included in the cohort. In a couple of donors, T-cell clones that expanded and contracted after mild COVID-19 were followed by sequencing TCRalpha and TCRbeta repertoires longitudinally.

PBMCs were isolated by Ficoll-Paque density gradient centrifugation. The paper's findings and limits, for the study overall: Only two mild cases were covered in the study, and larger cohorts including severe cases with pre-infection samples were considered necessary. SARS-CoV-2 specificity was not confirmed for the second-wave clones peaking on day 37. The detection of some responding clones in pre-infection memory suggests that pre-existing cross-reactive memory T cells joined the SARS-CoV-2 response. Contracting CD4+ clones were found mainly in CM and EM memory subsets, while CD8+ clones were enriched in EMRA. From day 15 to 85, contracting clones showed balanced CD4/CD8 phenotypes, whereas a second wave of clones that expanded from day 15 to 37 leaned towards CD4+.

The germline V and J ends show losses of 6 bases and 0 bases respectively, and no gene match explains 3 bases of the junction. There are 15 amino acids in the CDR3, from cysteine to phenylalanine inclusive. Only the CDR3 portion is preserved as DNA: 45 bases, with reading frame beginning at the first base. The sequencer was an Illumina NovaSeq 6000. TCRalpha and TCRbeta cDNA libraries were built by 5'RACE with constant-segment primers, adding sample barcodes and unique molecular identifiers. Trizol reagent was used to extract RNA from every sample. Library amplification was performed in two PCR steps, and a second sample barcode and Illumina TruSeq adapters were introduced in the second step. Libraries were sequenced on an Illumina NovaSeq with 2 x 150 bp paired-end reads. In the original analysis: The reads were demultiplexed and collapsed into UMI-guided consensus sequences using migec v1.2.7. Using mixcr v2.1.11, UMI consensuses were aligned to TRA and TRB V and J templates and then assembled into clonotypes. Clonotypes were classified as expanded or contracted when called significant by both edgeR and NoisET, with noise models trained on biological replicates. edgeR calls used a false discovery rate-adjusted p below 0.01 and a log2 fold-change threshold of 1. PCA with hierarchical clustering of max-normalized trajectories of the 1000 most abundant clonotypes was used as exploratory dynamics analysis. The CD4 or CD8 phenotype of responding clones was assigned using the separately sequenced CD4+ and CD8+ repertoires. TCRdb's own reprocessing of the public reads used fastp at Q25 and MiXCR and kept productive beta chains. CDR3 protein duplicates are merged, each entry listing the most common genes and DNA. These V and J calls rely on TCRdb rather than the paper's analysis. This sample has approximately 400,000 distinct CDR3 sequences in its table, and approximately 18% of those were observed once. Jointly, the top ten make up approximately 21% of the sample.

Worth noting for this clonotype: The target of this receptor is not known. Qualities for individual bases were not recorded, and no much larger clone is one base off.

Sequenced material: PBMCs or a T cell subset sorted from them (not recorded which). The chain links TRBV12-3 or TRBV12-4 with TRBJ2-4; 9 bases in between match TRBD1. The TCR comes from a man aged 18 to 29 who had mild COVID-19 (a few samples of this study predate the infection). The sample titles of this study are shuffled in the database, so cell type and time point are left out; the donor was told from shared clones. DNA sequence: TGTGCCAGCAGCACAGGGGGCCCAGCCAAAAACATTCAGTACTTC. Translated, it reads CASSTGGPAKNIQYF.